This T cell receptor beta chain was captured by sequencing in a study of T cells in Graves' hyperthyroidism and ophthalmopathy. Findings of the study overall: Most thyroid clonotypes that were expanded above 0.001 also turned up in blood.

This clonotype occurred many times. Antigen: not known. It was considered stable Graves' hyperthyroidism when ophthalmopathy did not progress within 18 months. From RNA transcripts, TCR beta CDR3 regions were amplified. Initially, a first-round RT-PCR of the TCR CDR3 employed the HTBI primer set. MiXCR, applied by TCRdb to the multiplex PCR reads, yields one record per CDR3 protein. The sample has 460,000 or so distinct CDR3 sequences, approximately 15% seen once. V lost 7 bases and J 2 bases, leaving 18 bases between the germline ends. This CDR3 contains 17 residues. The germline V gene has CDR1 MNHEY and CDR2 SMNVEV (reference sequence).

This receptor was obtained from a woman under 30 with Graves' hyperthyroidism. Sequencing was done on a sample of blood. The chain recombines TRBV27 with TRBJ2-6; D is unclear. The CDR3 DNA sequence: TGTGCCAGCAAGGCAGAAGGTGCCTACCCTGGGGCCAACGTCCTGACTTTC. Translating it yields CASKAEGAYPGANVLTF.